These 6 T cell receptor beta chains share one sample of origin, sequenced in a study of T-cell reconstitution after alpha-beta-depleted transplantation in children. The TCRbeta library incorporated unique molecular identifiers. From the PCR reads, TCRdb called clonotypes with MiXCR, one entry per CDR3 protein. The sample yields hundreds of thousands of distinct CDR3 sequences, approximately 13% seen once. The source material was PBMCs, mostly from graft donor cells, sampled 360 days after TCRalphabeta/CD19-depleted stem cell transplant. The receptors were gathered from a male patient between 5 and 17 years old who had a stem cell transplant for acute myeloid leukemia, so the T cells may come from the graft donor.

This clonotype was found many times. The chain couples TRBV5-1 to TRBJ2-3; 8 bases match TRBD2. The J segment lost 3 bases and the V segment lost 0 bases, leaving 3 bases of the junction unmatched. There are 15 residues in the CDR3. The germline CDR1 and CDR2 sequences are SGHRS and YFSETQ. The CDR3 DNA reads as TGCGCCAGCAGCTTGGGACTAGCGAGAACAGATACGCAGTATTTT. Translation: CASSLGLARTDTQYF.

The table lists this clonotype with a few counts. This rearrangement joins TRBV7-9 to TRBJ2-3, with a possible D match to TRBD1 (5 bases). V was cut by 0 bases and J by 0 bases, with 13 bases left in between. CDR3 length: 17 amino acids. Looked up from germline, CDR1 is SEHNR and CDR2 is FQNEAQ (reference sequence). CDR3 in DNA: TGTGCCAGCAGCTTAGCCATCCAGGGCTGGAGCACAGATACGCAGTATTTT. Translation: CASSLAIQGWSTDTQYF. Together with reference TRBV7-9 and TRBJ2-3, the CDR3 gives the full variable domain: DTGVSQNPRHKITKRGQNVTFRCDPISEHNRLYWYRQTLGQGPEFLTYFQNEAQLEKSRLLSDRFSAERPKGSFSTLEIQRTEQGDSAMYLCASSLAIQGWSTDTQYFGPGTRLTVL.

V usage is TRBV5-6 and J usage is TRBJ2-7; TRBD1 matches at 8 bases. The CDR3 loop spans 14 amino acids. Trimming took 2 bases from V and 5 from J; bases not matched to a gene: 6. CDR1 SGHDT and CDR2 YYEEEE come from the germline V gene. CDR3 nucleotides: TGTGCCAGCAGCTTTAACAGGGGGATGGACGAGCAGTACTTC. It encodes CASSFNRGMDEQYF.

This clonotype has more than one count but fewer than ten. The chain has TRBV24-1 and TRBJ2-1; D gene unclear. Germline loops: CDR1 KGHDR, CDR2 SFDVKD. The V end was cut by 6 bases, the J end by 4 bases, with 9 bases between. The CDR3 sequence is 13 residues long. In nucleotides, the CDR3 is TGTGCCACCAGTCTAGGCAGTTACAATGAGCAGTTCTTC. Amino acids: CATSLGSYNEQFF.

V is TRBV20-1 and J is TRBJ2-1; TRBD2 agrees at 7 bases. Germline V gene sequence: CDR1 DFQATT, CDR2 SNEGSKA (reference sequence). The CDR3 runs 15 residues. Losses at the gene ends were 0 bases for V and 9 bases for J; bases not matched to a gene: 11. The CDR3 bases are TGCAGTGCTAGAGATCGCCCCGCGGGAGTAGTTGAGCAGTTCTTC. Protein product: CSARDRPAGVVEQFF.

This clonotype was seen a few times. The chain joins TRBV7-2 to TRBJ2-3; D ambiguous. This CDR3 is built from 15 residues. Germline loops: CDR1 SGHTA, CDR2 FQGNSA. V lost 2 bases and J lost 0, with 9 bases in between. The CDR3 here is CASSLYPLSTDTQYF. The CDR3 nucleotides read TGTGCCAGCAGCTTATATCCCCTTAGCACAGATACGCAGTATTTT.